What follows describes a single T cell receptor (beta chain). The data were obtained in a study of blood T cell repertoires in COVID-19. Study context: COVID-19 samples from acute and convalescent phases originated in the United States, Italy and Spain.

In the original workflow: Amplification of reference gene primers provided the estimated nucleated cell counts. Clones were read by immunoSEQ multiplex PCR, and TCRdb kept only the in-frame ones, dropping some. That table is the source of V, J and clone size, and D and trimming were worked out from the DNA. The table shows approximately 24,000 clones, with roughly 88% occurring only once. The CDR3 extends over 14 amino acids. CDR1 is MNHEY, CDR2 SVGAGI, per germline. Trimming shortened V by 4 bases and J by 0 bases, and 7 bases separated the two germline ends. Specimen: peripheral blood. This sequence originates from a man between 65 and 79 years old with acute or convalescent COVID-19. The V gene is TRBV6-5, the J gene TRBJ1-3, with a weak D call TRBD1 (5 bases). CDR3 bases: TGTGCCAGCAGTTTTCAGGGCTCTGGAAACACCATATATTTT. Its protein is CASSFQGSGNTIYF.